The 8 T cell receptor beta chains presented below share a single source sample, sequenced in a study of T-cell memory formation after mild COVID-19. Via MiXCR, TCRdb re-called the 5' RACE reads, giving one row per CDR3 protein. The top ten hold approximately 14% of the sample, which has about 450,000 distinct CDR3 sequences, more than 20% seen once. Sequenced material: PBMCs or a T cell subset sorted from them (not recorded which). The receptors originated from an adult woman who had mild COVID-19 (a few samples of this study predate the infection). Cell type and time point are not known.

This clonotype was seen a few times. V usage is TRBV30 and J usage is TRBJ1-2, with unresolved D. The V end lost 0 bases, the J end lost 7 bases, and 6 bases lay between the germline ends. The CDR3 is made up of 11 amino acids. Germline V CDR1 and CDR2: GTSNPN, SVGIG (reference sequence). The CDR3: CAWSVGGGYTF. The CDR3 DNA sequence: TGTGCCTGGAGTGTAGGCGGTGGCTACACCTTC.

The chain employs TRBV24-1 and TRBJ2-1; 10 bases agree with TRBD2. With 4 bases clipped from V and 8 bases from J, the junction kept 10 bases outside the gene matches. The CDR3 extends over 16 amino acids. CDR1 KGHDR and CDR2 SFDVKD come from the germline V gene. The CDR3 DNA reads TGTGCCACCAGTGACCGGACTAGCGGTACTATCGATGAGCAGTTCTTC. Encoded protein: CATSDRTSGTIDEQFF.

This rearrangement joins TRBV7-9 to TRBJ2-2, with TRBD2 matching over 9 bases. Germline V gene lookup returns CDR1 SEHNR and CDR2 FQNEAQ (reference sequence). The ends lost 8 bases at V and 4 bases at J; junction bases unmatched: 5. The CDR3 runs to 14 residues. This CDR3 is CASSASGATGELFF. In DNA form, the CDR3 reads TGTGCCAGCTCTGCTAGCGGGGCCACCGGGGAGCTGTTTTTT.

This chain links TRBV7-9 with TRBJ2-2; no clear D. CDR3 size: 13 residues. CDR1 is SEHNR and CDR2 is FQNEAQ in the germline V gene (reference sequence). V gave up 5 bases and J gave up 8 bases, with 12 bases separating them. The CDR3 nucleotides read TGTGCCAGCAGCGCGCATGCCATTGGGGAGCTGTTTTTT. Protein: CASSAHAIGELFF.

Regarding this clonotype: Germline and junction disagree at one end, which may indicate a read error. The V gene is TRBV29-1, the J gene TRBJ2-4, with a weak D call TRBD1 (6 bases). The CDR3 sequence is 12 residues long. Germline V CDR1 and CDR2: SQVTM, ANQGSEA. The CDR3 nucleotides read TGCAGCGTTGCAGGGGATGGCGACATTCAGTGCTTC. Translated: CSVAGDGDIQCF.

This clonotype showed up many times. J is TRBJ2-3 and V is TRBV10-3; D not resolved. The V and J ends lost 2 bases and 14 bases respectively, with 20 bases between them. CDR1 is ENHRY, CDR2 SYGVKD, per germline. The CDR3 covers 14 residues. The CDR3 reads CAISEDGAPGLRYF. The CDR3 nucleotides are TGTGCCATCAGTGAGGACGGCGCGCCAGGTCTCCGGTATTTT.

This clonotype turned up a few times. V gene TRBV20-1 combines with J gene TRBJ2-2, with unresolved D. The CDR3 has 12 residues. The germline gives CDR1 DFQATT, CDR2 SNEGSKA (reference sequence). The ends were cut back, 1 base at V and 2 bases at J, with 2 bases in the middle. The CDR3 DNA is TGCAGTGCTAGAGTCAACACCGGGGAGCTGTTTTTT. Protein: CSARVNTGELFF.

The CDR3 region is CASMGVNTEAFF. As DNA, the CDR3 is TGCGCCAGCATGGGAGTGAACACTGAAGCTTTCTTT. This rearrangement joins TRBV5-1 to TRBJ1-1, with D uncertain. This CDR3 is built from 12 residues. V was clipped by 6 bases and J by 0 bases, with 6 bases between them. The germline V gene has CDR1 SGHRS and CDR2 YFSETQ.